A single sample gave rise to the 18 T cell receptor beta chains below, sequenced in a study of beta chain features in type 1 diabetes. Sequencing targeted expressed TCRB transcripts, as all isolated RNA had been reverse transcribed. Repertoires were generated with immunoSEQ multiplex PCR, while TCRdb's copy carries only in-frame clones and drops some. The top ten clones hold roughly 1% of a sample with about 290,000 clones, approximately 8.1% of them seen once. The sequenced sample was central memory CD4+ T cells from blood. Every receptor here comes from a woman aged 18-29 years in good health.

The chain combines TRBV7-2 with TRBJ1-5; no reliable D call. Trimming left V 5 bases short and J 1 base short, with 9 bases between. The CDR3 loop spans 14 amino acids. Germline CDR1 is SGHTA and CDR2 is FQGNSA. CDR3 residues: CASSPGMSNQPQHF. DNA of the CDR3: TGTGCCAGCAGCCCCGGGATGAGCAATCAGCCCCAGCATTTT.

This clone has a handful of counts. Other DNA sequences in the sample encode the same CDR3. For the CDR3, the DNA is TGCGCCAGCAGCTTGGTGCCGGGAGGGACAGATACGCAGTATTTT. This gives the protein CASSLVPGGTDTQYF. The V and J genes are TRBV5-1 and TRBJ2-3; 8 nucleotides line up with TRBD2. The CDR3 is 15 amino acids. The J segment lost 3 bases and the V segment lost 0 bases, leaving 3 bases of the junction unmatched. CDR1 is SGHRS and CDR2 is YFSETQ in the germline V gene.

V gene TRBV9 combines with J gene TRBJ2-4; the D gene could be TRBD1 or TRBD2 (5 bases each). This CDR3 has 16 residues. CDR1 is SGDLS and CDR2 is YYNGEE in the germline V gene. The V and J ends lost 4 bases and 0 bases respectively, with 14 bases between them. CDR3 region: CASSMGPVLAKNIQYF. The CDR3 DNA follows: TGTGCCAGCAGCATGGGACCGGTGCTAGCCAAAAACATTCAGTACTTC.

This clone was counted between two and nine times. The CDR3 region is CASTRLAGGNNEQFF. DNA of the CDR3: TGTGCCAGCACACGCTTGGCGGGAGGGAACAATGAGCAGTTCTTC. The rearrangement joins TRBV9 to TRBJ2-1, with 9 nucleotides matching TRBD2. CDR1 SGDLS and CDR2 YYNGEE come from the germline V gene. The CDR3 runs to 15 residues. Trimming at V came to 6 bases and at J to 5 bases, leaving 9 bases not matched to a gene.

The chain couples TRBV7-8 to TRBJ1-1; perhaps TRBD1 as D (6 bases). The CDR3 totals 14 residues. Germline lookup yields CDR1 SGHVS and CDR2 FQNEAQ. V dropped 5 bases and J dropped 4 bases, with 14 bases sitting between them. CDR3 DNA sequence: TGTGCCAGCAGCCGTCAAGGACAGAGCACTGAAGCTTTCTTT. Its translation is CASSRQGQSTEAFF.

This clone was seen only a few times. The genes are TRBV7-9 and TRBJ2-2; the match to TRBD1 covers 10 bases. This CDR3 region has 16 residues. The trim removed 4 bases at V and 1 base at J, leaving 3 bases unmatched. Germline V lookup: CDR1 SEHNR, CDR2 FQNEAQ (reference sequence). CDR3 DNA sequence: TGTGCCAGCAGCTCCCGGACAGGGGGGAACACCGGGGAGCTGTTTTTT. This codes for CASSSRTGGNTGELFF.

This clone occurred a few times. The chain has TRBV28 and TRBJ2-3, with a possible D match to TRBD1 (5 bases). The germline V and J ends were trimmed by 3 bases and 1 base, with 11 bases remaining between them. Germline V lookup: CDR1 MDHEN, CDR2 SYDVKM. The CDR3 is 15 amino acids. CDR3 bases: TGTGCCAGCAGTTTTAAGGGGCGCGGCACAGATACGCAGTATTTT. This encodes CASSFKGRGTDTQYF.

The rearrangement links TRBV7-2 to TRBJ1-1, with 12 bases that match TRBD1. The CDR3 contains 18 residues. The V and J ends lost 5 bases and 3 bases, in that order; junction bases with no gene match: 13. Germline values: CDR1 SGHTA, CDR2 FQGNSA. CDR3 sequence: CASSLKPPGQGAYTEAFF. CDR3 nucleotide sequence: TGTGCCAGCAGCCTCAAACCGCCGGGACAGGGGGCTTACACTGAAGCTTTCTTT.

In this sample, this clone turned up a few times. The J gene is TRBJ1-2, the V gene TRBV6-1, with 9 bases fitting TRBD1. The germline CDR1 and CDR2 sequences are MNHNS and SASEGT. Trimming at V came to 3 bases and at J to 3 bases, leaving 2 bases not matched to a gene. CDR3 length: 14 amino acids. The CDR3 DNA sequence: TGTGCCAGCAGTGAGGGACAGGGAGACTATGGCTACACCTTC. This gives the protein CASSEGQGDYGYTF.

This clone occurred a few times. The rearrangement joins TRBV6-6 to TRBJ2-7; the match to TRBD2 covers 7 bases. CDR1 and CDR2 from the germline V gene are MNHNY and SVGAGI (reference sequence). The CDR3 sequence is 13 residues long. Unmatched junction bases numbered 3, after V lost 7 bases and J lost 0 bases. The CDR3 is CASTWGGSYEQYV. CDR3 DNA: TGTGCCAGCACTTGGGGGGGCTCCTACGAGCAGTACGTC.

This clone was seen many times. The chain joins TRBV21-1 to TRBJ2-5; TRBD1, as called in the table, went unchecked against the DNA. TRBV21-1 constitutes a pseudogene. The CDR3 length is 16 residues. CDR3 loop: CASSPGGDSQQETQYF. For the CDR3, the DNA is TGTGCCAGCAGCCCCGGCGGGGACAGTCAACAAGAGACCCAGTACTTC.

Here the CDR3 reads CASSLALPGETQYF. In nucleotides, the CDR3 is TGTGCCAGCAGCTTAGCTCTGCCAGGCGAGACCCAGTACTTC. The V gene is TRBV7-2, the J gene TRBJ2-5; D unresolved. CDR1 and CDR2 (germline): SGHTA, FQGNSA. Trimming left V 0 bases short and J 5 bases short, with 10 bases between. The CDR3 runs 14 residues.

The rearrangement uses TRBV9 and TRBJ1-1, with 9 bases fitting TRBD1. Trimming removed 4 bases from V and 0 bases from J; junction bases left unmatched: 4. Germline CDR1 reads SGDLS; CDR2 reads YYNGEE. CDR3 length: 15 residues. The CDR3 sequence is CASSRDRVMNTEAFF. For the CDR3, the DNA is TGTGCCAGCAGCAGGGACAGGGTCATGAACACTGAAGCTTTCTTT.

For this clone: A far larger clone is one base from this, pointing to a likely read error. This chain links TRBV29-1 with TRBJ2-5, with TRBD2 as a possible D gene (6 bases). CDR3 length: 14 residues. V lost 7 bases and J lost 5, with 20 bases in between. The V gene's germline CDR1 is SQVTM and CDR2 ANQGSEA. The CDR3 nucleotides are TGCAGCGGGGCCCCCGGGGGAGTGGGCGAGACCCAGTACTTC. Its protein product is CSGAPGGVGETQYF.

The chain recombines TRBV15 with TRBJ1-2; D call uncertain. This CDR3 comprises 13 residues. Between the trimmed V and J ends, which lost 0 bases and 8 bases, there was a span of 10 bases. Germline values: CDR1 LNHNV, CDR2 YYDKDF (reference sequence). CDR3 amino acids: CATSREGQAGYTF. In DNA form, the CDR3 reads TGTGCCACCAGCAGAGAGGGCCAGGCCGGCTACACCTTC.

The genes are TRBV25-1 and TRBJ2-7; D not resolved. Germline V gene lookup returns CDR1 MGHDK and CDR2 SYGVNS. The CDR3 has 11 residues. V lost 4 bases and J lost 4, with 5 bases in between. The CDR3 region has the DNA TGTGCCAGCAGTGTTAGTTACGAGCAGTACTTC. Translating gives CASSVSYEQYF.

This rearrangement joins TRBV7-9 to TRBJ1-4, with D maybe TRBD1 (5 bases). CDR1 and CDR2 (germline): SEHNR, FQNEAQ (reference sequence). The CDR3 extends over 16 amino acids. With 4 bases removed from V and 7 bases from J, the gap between germline ends came to 19 bases. The CDR3 reads CASSSGRAKESEKLFF. The CDR3 nucleotides read TGTGCCAGCAGCTCGGGCAGGGCCAAAGAGAGTGAAAAACTGTTTTTT.

The chain is built from TRBV6-5 and TRBJ2-7; 9 bases are shared with TRBD2. The CDR3 covers 16 residues. After removal of 2 bases from V and 7 bases from J, the junction contained 12 bases not matched to a gene. Germline CDR1 and CDR2: MNHEY and SVGAGI. The CDR3 DNA reads as TGTGCCAGCAGTTACGCTTCGGGCGGGAGGGCGGAAGAGCAGTACTTC. Translated: CASSYASGGRAEEQYF.